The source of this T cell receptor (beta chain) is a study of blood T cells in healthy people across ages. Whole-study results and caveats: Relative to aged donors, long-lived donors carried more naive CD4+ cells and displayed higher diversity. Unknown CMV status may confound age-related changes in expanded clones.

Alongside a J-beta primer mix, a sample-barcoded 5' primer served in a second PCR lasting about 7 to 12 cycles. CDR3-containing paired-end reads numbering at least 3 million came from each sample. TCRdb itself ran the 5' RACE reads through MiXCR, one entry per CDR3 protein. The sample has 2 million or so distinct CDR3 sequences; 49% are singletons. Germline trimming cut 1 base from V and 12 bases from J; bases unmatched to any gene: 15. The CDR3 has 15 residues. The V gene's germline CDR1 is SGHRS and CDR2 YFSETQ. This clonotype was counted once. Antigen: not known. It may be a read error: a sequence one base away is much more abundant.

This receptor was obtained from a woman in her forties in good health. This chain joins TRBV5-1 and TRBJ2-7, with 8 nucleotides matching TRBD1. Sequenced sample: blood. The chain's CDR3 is CASSLSAGGRETRYF. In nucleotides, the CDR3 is TGCGCCAGCAGCTTGAGTGCAGGGGGCAGGGAGACCCGGTACTTC.